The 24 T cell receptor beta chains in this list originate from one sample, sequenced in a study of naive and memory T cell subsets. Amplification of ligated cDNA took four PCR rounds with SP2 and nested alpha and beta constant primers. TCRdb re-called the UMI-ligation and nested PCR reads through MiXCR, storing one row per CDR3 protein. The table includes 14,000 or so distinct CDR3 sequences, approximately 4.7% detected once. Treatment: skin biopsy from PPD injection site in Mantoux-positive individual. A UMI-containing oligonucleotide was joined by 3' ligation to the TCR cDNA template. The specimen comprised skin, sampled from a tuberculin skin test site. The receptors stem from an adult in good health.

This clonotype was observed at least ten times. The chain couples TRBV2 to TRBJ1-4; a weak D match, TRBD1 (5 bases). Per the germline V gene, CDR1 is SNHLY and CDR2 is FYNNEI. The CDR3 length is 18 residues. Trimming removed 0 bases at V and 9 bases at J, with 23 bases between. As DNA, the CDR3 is TGTGCCAGCAGTGAAGCCCGCACAGGCCCCCTGGTGCCGAAAAAACTGTTTTTT. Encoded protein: CASSEARTGPLVPKKLFF.

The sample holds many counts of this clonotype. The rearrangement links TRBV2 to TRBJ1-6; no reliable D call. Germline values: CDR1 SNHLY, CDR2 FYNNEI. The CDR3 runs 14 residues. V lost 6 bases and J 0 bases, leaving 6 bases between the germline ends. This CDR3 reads CASSGFSYNSPLHF. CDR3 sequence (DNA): TGTGCCAGCAGCGGATTCTCCTATAATTCACCCCTCCACTTT. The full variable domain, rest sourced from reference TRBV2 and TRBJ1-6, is EPEVTQTPSHQVTQMGQEVILRCVPISNHLYFYWYRQILGQKVEFLVSFYNNEISEKSEIFDDQFSVERPDGSNFTLKIRSTKLEDSAMYFCASSGFSYNSPLHFGNGTRLTVT.

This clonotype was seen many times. Here the CDR3 DNA reads TGCGCCAGCAGCCAGGGACAGGTAGAGTCACCCCTCCACTTT. Protein product: CASSQGQVESPLHF. The chain recombines TRBV5-1 with TRBJ1-6; 8 nucleotides line up with TRBD1. The CDR3 is made up of 14 amino acids. V was clipped by 4 bases and J by 10 bases; unmatched bases: 7. Germline CDR1 reads SGHRS; CDR2 reads YFSETQ.

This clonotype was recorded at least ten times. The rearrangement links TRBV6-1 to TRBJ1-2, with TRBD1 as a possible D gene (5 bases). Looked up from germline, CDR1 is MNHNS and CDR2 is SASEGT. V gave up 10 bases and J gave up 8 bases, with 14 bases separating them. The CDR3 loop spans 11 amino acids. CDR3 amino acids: CATRGLDGYTF. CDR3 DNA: TGTGCCACGAGGGGTCTGGACGGCTACACCTTC.

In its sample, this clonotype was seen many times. The CDR3 loop is CASSFADNQPQHF. Written as DNA, the CDR3 is TGTGCCAGCAGCTTCGCCGACAATCAGCCCCAGCATTTT. The chain employs TRBV7-9 and TRBJ1-5, with unresolved D. The V gene's germline CDR1 is SEHNR and CDR2 FQNEAQ (reference sequence). V lost 3 bases, J lost 3 bases, and 6 bases lay in between. The CDR3 covers 13 residues.

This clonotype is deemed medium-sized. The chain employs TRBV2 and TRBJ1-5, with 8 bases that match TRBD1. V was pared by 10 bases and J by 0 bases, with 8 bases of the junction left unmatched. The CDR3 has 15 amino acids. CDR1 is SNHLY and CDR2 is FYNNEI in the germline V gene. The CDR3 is CATARTGGSNQPQHF. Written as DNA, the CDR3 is TGTGCCACCGCCCGTACAGGGGGTAGCAATCAGCCCCAGCATTTT. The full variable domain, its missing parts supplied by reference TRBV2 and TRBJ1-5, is EPEVTQTPSHQVTQMGQEVILRCVPISNHLYFYWYRQILGQKVEFLVSFYNNEISEKSEIFDDQFSVERPDGSNFTLKIRSTKLEDSAMYFCATARTGGSNQPQHFGDGTRLSIL.

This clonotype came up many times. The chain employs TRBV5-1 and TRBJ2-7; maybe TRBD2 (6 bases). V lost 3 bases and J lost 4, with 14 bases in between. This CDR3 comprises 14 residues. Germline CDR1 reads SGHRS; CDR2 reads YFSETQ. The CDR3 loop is CASSWGLSGYEQYF. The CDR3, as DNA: TGCGCCAGCAGCTGGGGACTGAGCGGTTACGAGCAGTACTTC.

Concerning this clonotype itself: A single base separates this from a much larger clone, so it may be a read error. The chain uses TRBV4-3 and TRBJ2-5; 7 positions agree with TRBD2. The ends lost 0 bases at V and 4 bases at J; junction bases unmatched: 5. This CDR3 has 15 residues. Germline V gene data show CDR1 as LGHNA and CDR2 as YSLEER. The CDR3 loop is CASSQDLGGGETQYF. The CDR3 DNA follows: TGCGCCAGCAGCCAAGATTTGGGCGGGGGAGAGACCCAGTACTTC.

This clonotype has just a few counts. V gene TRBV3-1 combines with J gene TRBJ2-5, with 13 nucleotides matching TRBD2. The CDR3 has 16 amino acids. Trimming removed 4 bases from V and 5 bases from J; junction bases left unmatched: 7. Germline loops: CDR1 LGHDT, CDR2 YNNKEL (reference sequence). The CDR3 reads CASSRRLAGGRETQYF. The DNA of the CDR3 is TGTGCCAGCAGCCGGCGACTAGCGGGGGGTCGGGAGACCCAGTACTTC.

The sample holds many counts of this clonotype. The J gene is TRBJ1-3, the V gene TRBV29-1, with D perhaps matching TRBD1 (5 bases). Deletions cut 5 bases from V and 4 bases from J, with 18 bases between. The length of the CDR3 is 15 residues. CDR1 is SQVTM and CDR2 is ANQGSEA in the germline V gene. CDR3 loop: CSVSGFGVSGNTIYF. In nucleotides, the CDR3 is TGCAGCGTTTCAGGGTTCGGGGTCTCGGGAAACACCATATATTTT.

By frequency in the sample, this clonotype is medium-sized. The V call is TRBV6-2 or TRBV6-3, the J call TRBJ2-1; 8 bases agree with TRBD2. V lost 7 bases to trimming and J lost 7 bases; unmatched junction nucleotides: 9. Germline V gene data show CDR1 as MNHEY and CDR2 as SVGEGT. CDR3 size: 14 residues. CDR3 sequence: CASIPAGGGNEQFF. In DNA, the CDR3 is TGTGCCAGCATCCCGGCGGGGGGAGGGAATGAGCAGTTCTTC.

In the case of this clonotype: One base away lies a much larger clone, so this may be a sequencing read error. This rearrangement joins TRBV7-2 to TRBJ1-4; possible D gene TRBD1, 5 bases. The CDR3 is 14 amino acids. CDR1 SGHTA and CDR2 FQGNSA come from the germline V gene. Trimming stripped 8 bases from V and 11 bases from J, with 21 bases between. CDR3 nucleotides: TGTGCCAGCTCACCAGGGTGGAACGGCGAGAAACTGTTTTTT. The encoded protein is CASSPGWNGEKLFF. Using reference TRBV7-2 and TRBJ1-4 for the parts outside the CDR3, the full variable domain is GAGVSQSPSNKVTEKGKDVELRCDPISGHTALYWYRQSLGQGLEFLIYFQGNSAPDKSGLPSDRFSAERTGGSVSTLTIQRTQQEDSAVYLCASSPGWNGEKLFFGSGTQLSVL.

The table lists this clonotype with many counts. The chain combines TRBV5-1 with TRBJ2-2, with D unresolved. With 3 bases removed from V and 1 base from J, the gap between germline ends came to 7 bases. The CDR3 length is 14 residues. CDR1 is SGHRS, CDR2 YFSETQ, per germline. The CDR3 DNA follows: TGCGCCAGCAGCTCGGACCAGAACACCGGGGAGCTGTTTTTT. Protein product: CASSSDQNTGELFF.

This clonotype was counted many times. DNA of the CDR3: TGTGCCAGCAGCCCCGACGCCCACAACAATCAGCCCCAGCATTTT. It yields the protein CASSPDAHNNQPQHF. This chain joins TRBV12-3 or TRBV12-4 and TRBJ1-5, with unresolved D. V lost 6 bases, J lost 3 bases, and 15 bases lay in between. The CDR3 runs 15 residues.

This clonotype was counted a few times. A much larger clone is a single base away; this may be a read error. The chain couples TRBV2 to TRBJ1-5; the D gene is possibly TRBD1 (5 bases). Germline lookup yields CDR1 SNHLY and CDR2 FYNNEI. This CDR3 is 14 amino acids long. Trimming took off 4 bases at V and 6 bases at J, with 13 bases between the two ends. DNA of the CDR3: TGTGCCAGCAGTGGGCCGGCGGGGGGTCAGCCCCAGCATTTT. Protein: CASSGPAGGQPQHF.

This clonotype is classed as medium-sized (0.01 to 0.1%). CDR3 in DNA: TGTGCCAGCATAACAGGGATCTCCTACGAGCAGTACTTC. Its protein product is CASITGISYEQYF. V is TRBV2 and J is TRBJ2-7; D possibly corresponds to TRBD1 (6 bases). Trimming left V 7 bases short and J 0 bases short, with 10 bases between. From germline, CDR1 is SNHLY and CDR2 FYNNEI. This CDR3 is built from 13 residues.

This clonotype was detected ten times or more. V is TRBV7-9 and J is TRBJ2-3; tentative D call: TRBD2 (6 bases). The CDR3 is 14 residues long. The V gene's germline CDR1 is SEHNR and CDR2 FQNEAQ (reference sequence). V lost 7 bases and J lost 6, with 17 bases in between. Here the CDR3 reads CASIPPTSLDTQYF. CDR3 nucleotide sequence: TGTGCCAGCATTCCCCCTACTAGCTTGGATACGCAGTATTTT.

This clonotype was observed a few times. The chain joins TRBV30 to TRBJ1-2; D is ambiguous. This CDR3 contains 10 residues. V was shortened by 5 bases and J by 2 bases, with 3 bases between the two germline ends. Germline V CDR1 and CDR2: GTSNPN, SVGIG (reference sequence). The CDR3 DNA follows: TGTGCCTGGGGGAACTATGGCTACACCTTC. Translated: CAWGNYGYTF.

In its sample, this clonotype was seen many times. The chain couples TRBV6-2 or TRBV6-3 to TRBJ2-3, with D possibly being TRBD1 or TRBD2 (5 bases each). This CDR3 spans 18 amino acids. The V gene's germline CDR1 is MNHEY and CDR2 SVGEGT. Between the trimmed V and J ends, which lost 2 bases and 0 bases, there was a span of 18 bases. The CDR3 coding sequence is TGTGCCAGCAGTTACACACCGGGACCACGACTCAGCACAGATACGCAGTATTTT. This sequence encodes CASSYTPGPRLSTDTQYF.

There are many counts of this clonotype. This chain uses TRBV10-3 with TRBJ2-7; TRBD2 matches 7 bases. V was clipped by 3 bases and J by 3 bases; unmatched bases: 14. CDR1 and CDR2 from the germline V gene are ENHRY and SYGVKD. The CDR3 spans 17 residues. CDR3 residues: CAISESLGGWSGYEQYF. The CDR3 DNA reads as TGTGCCATCAGTGAATCCCTCGGGGGGTGGTCAGGCTACGAGCAGTACTTC.

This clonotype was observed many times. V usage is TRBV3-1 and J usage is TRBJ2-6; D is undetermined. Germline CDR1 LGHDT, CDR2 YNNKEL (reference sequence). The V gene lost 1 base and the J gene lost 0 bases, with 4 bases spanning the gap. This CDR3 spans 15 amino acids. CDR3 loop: CASSQGGSGANVLTF. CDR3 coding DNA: TGTGCCAGCAGCCAAGGGGGCTCTGGGGCCAACGTCCTGACTTTC.

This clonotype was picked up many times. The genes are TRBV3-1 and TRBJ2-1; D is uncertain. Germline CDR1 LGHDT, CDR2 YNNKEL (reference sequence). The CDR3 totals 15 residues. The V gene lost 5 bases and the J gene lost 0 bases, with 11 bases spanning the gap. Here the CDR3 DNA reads TGTGCCAGCAGCTTCGGCCCTAGCTCCTACAATGAGCAGTTCTTC. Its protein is CASSFGPSSYNEQFF.

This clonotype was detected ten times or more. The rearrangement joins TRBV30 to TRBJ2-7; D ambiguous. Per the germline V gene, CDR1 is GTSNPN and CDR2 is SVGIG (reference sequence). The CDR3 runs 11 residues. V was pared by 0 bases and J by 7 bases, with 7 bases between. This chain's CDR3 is CAWSVLLEQYF. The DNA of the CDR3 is TGTGCCTGGAGTGTGCTTTTAGAGCAGTACTTC.

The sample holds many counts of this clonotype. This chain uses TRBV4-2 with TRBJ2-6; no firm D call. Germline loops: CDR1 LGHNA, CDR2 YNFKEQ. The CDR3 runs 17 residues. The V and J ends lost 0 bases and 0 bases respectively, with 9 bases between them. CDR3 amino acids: CASSQDFRTSGANVLTF. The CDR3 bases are TGTGCCAGCAGCCAAGATTTTAGGACCTCTGGGGCCAACGTCCTGACTTTC.